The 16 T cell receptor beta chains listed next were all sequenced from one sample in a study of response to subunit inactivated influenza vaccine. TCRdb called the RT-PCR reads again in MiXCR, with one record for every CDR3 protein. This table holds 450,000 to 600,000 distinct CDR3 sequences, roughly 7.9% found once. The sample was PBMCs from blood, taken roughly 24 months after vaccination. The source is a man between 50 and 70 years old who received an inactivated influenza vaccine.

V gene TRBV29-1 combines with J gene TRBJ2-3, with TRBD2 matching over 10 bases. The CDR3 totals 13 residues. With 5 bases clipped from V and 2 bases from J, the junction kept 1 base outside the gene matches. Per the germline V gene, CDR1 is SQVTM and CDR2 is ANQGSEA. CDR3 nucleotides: TGCAGCGTTAGCGGGGGGGTCACAGATACGCAGTATTTT. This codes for CSVSGGVTDTQYF.

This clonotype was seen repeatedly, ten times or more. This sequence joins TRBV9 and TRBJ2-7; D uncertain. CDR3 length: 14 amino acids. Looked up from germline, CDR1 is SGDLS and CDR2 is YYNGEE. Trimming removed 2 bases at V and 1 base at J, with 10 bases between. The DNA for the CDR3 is TGTGCCAGCAGCGTCTCCACAGCGTCCTACGAGCAGTACTTC. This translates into CASSVSTASYEQYF.

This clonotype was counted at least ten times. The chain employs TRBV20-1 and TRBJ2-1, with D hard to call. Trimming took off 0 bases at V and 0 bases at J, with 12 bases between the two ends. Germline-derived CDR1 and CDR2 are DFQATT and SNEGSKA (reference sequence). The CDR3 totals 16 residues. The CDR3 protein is CSARDPGRLSYNEQFF. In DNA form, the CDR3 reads TGCAGTGCTAGAGACCCCGGACGGCTCTCCTACAATGAGCAGTTCTTC.

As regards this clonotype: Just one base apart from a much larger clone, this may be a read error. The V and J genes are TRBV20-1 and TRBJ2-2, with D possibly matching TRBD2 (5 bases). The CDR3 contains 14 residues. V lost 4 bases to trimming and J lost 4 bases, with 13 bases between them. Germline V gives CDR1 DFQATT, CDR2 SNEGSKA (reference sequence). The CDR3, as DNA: TGCAGTGCTAATGGACGGGGTCGCACCGGGGAGCTGTTTTTT. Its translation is CSANGRGRTGELFF.

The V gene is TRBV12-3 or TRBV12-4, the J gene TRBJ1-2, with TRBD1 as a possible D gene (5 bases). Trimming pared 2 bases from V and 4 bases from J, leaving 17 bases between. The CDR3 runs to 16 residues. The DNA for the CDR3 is TGTGCCAGCAGTTTATCCGGGGACGGACTTATCTATGGCTACACCTTC. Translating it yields CASSLSGDGLIYGYTF.

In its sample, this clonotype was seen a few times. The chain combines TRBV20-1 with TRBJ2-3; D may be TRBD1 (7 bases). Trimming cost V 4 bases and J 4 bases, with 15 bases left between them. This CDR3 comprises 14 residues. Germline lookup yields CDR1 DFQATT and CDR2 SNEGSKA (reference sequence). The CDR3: CSATGSGGPDTQYF. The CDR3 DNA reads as TGCAGTGCTACCGGCTCAGGGGGGCCAGATACGCAGTATTTT.

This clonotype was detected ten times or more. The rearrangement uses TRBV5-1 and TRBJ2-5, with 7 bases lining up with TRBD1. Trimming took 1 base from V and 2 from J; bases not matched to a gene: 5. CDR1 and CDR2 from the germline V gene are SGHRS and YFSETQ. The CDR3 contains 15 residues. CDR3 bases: TGCGCCAGCAGCTTGTCCCCGACAGGGCAAGAGACCCAGTACTTC. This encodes CASSLSPTGQETQYF. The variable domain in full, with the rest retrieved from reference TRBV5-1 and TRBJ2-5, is KAGVTQTPRYLIKTRGQQVTLSCSPISGHRSVSWYQQTPGQGLQFLFEYFSETQRNKGNFPGRFSGRQFSNSRSEMNVSTLELGDSALYLCASSLSPTGQETQYFGPGTRLLVL.

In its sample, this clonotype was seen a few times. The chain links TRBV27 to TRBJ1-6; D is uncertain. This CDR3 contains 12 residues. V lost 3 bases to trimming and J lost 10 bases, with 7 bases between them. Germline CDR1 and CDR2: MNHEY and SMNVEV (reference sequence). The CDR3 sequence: CASSFTESPLHF. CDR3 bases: TGTGCCAGCAGTTTTACGGAGTCACCCCTCCACTTT.

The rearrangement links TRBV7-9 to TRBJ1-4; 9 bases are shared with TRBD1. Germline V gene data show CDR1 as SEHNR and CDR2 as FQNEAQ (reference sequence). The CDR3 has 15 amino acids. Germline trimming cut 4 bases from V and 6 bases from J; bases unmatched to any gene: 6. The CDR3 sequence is CASSSPGQGHEKLFF. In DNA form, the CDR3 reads TGTGCCAGCAGCTCACCGGGACAGGGACATGAAAAACTGTTTTTT. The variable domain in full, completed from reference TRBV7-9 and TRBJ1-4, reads DTGVSQNPRHKITKRGQNVTFRCDPISEHNRLYWYRQTLGQGPEFLTYFQNEAQLEKSRLLSDRFSAERPKGSFSTLEIQRTEQGDSAMYLCASSSPGQGHEKLFFGSGTQLSVL.

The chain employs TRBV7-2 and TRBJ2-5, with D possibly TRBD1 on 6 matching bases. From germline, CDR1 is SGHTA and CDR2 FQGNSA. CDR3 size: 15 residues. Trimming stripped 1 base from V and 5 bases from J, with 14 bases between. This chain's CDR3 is CASSLELQGRETQYF. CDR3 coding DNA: TGTGCCAGCAGCTTAGAGTTGCAGGGGCGTGAGACCCAGTACTTC.

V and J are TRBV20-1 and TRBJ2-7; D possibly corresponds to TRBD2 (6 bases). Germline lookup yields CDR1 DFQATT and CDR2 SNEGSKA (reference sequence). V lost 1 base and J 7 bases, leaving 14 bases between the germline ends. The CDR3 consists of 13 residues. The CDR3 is CSARVGLLVEQYF. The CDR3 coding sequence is TGCAGTGCTAGAGTGGGACTGCTTGTGGAGCAGTACTTC.

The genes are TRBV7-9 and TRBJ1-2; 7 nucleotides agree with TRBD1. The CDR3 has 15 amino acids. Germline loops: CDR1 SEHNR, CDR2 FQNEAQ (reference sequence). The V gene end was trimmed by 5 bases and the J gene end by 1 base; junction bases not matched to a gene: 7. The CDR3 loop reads CASSAGTESNYGYTF. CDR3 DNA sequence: TGTGCCAGCAGCGCCGGGACAGAGAGTAACTATGGCTACACCTTC. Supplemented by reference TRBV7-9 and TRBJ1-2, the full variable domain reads DTGVSQNPRHKITKRGQNVTFRCDPISEHNRLYWYRQTLGQGPEFLTYFQNEAQLEKSRLLSDRFSAERPKGSFSTLEIQRTEQGDSAMYLCASSAGTESNYGYTFGSGTRLTVV.

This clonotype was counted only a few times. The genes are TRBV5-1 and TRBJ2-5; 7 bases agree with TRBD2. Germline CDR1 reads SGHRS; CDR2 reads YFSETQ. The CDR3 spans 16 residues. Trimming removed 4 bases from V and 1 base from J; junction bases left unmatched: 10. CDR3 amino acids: CASSPIGGGAQETQYF. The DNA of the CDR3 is TGCGCCAGCAGCCCGATCGGGGGAGGGGCCCAAGAGACCCAGTACTTC.

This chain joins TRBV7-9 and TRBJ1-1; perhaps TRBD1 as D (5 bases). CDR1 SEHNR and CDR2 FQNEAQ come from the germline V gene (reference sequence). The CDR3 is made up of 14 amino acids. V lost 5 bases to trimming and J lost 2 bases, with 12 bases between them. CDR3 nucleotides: TGTGCCAGCAGCCCAGGGAGGGCCAACACTGAAGCTTTCTTT. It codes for CASSPGRANTEAFF.

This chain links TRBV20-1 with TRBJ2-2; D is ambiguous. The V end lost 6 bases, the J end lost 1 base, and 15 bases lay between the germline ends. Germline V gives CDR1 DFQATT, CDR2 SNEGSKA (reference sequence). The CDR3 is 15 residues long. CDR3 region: CSATHPHKNTGELFF. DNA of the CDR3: TGCAGTGCCACCCATCCCCACAAGAACACCGGGGAGCTGTTTTTT.

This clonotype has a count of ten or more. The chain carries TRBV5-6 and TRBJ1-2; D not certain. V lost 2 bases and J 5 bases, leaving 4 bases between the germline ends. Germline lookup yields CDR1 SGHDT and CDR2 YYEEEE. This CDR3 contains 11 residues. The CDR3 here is CASSLMYGYTF. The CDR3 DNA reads TGTGCCAGCAGCTTAATGTATGGCTACACCTTC.